What follows are 27 T cell receptor beta chains derived from one specimen sequenced in a study of early stage breast cancer tumors. Method: immunoSEQ multiplex PCR; TCRdb's copy keeps in-frame clones and lacks some. The sample yields more than 60,000 clones, more than 60% seen once. Sequencing used blood. The origin of the receptors is a person aged 60 to 70 with breast cancer.

The J gene is TRBJ1-2, the V gene TRBV2, with D unclear. The CDR3 has 13 residues. Trimming cost V 3 bases and J 7 bases, with 12 bases left between them. Looked up from germline, CDR1 is SNHLY and CDR2 is FYNNEI. CDR3 protein: CASSDTRTSGYTF. The CDR3 coding sequence is TGTGCCAGCAGTGATACGCGGACCTCTGGCTACACCTTC. Full variable domain (remainder filled in from reference TRBV2 and TRBJ1-2): EPEVTQTPSHQVTQMGQEVILRCVPISNHLYFYWYRQILGQKVEFLVSFYNNEISEKSEIFDDQFSVERPDGSNFTLKIRSTKLEDSAMYFCASSDTRTSGYTFGSGTRLTVV.

This clone occurred once. The genes are TRBV7-8 and TRBJ1-3; D unclear. Trimming took off 0 bases at V and 3 bases at J, with 9 bases between the two ends. The germline gives CDR1 SGHVS, CDR2 FQNEAQ. The CDR3 consists of 15 residues. The CDR3, as DNA: TGTGCCAGCAGCTTAGCGCGAGTAGGTGGAAACACCATATATTTT. Protein sequence: CASSLARVGGNTIYF.

V gene TRBV6-6 combines with J gene TRBJ2-1, with 8 bases fitting TRBD2. Germline CDR1 and CDR2: MNHNY and SVGAGI (reference sequence). The length of the CDR3 is 15 residues. Unmatched junction bases numbered 11, after V lost 6 bases and J lost 7 bases. DNA of the CDR3: TGTGCCAGCAGCTACGCCAGCGGGAGTAAGAATGAGCAGTTCTTC. Translated, it gives CASSYASGSKNEQFF.

This rearrangement joins TRBV7-3 to TRBJ1-1, with TRBD1 matching over 7 bases. CDR1 SGHTA and CDR2 FQGTGA come from the germline V gene. This CDR3 is 14 amino acids long. The trim removed 5 bases at V and 6 bases at J, leaving 9 bases unmatched. CDR3 sequence: CASSPKTGIAEAFF. The CDR3 nucleotides are TGTGCCAGCAGCCCAAAGACAGGGATCGCTGAAGCTTTCTTT.

This sequence joins TRBV28 and TRBJ2-1; TRBD2 aligns across 7 bases. Trimming cost V 5 bases and J 5 bases; bases outside gene matches: 9. The germline CDR1 and CDR2 sequences are MDHEN and SYDVKM. The CDR3 is 15 residues long. In DNA, the CDR3 is TGTGCCAGCAGTCCCGCGTGGCGGGAGAACAATGAGCAGTTCTTC. Residues: CASSPAWRENNEQFF.

This chain joins TRBV28 and TRBJ1-2, with 9 bases that match TRBD1. This CDR3 spans 16 amino acids. Germline V CDR1 and CDR2: MDHEN, SYDVKM. Unmatched junction bases numbered 9, after V lost 5 bases and J lost 2 bases. The CDR3: CASSERVGTGNYGYTF. In DNA, the CDR3 is TGTGCCAGCAGTGAACGGGTTGGGACAGGGAACTATGGCTACACCTTC.

V and J are TRBV28 and TRBJ1-3, with D unclear. Germline V lookup: CDR1 MDHEN, CDR2 SYDVKM. V was clipped by 5 bases and J by 2 bases, with 22 bases between them. CDR3 size: 18 residues. CDR3 sequence reads: CASSPIKINPAAGNTIYF. CDR3 DNA sequence: TGTGCCAGCAGTCCTATCAAGATCAACCCGGCGGCTGGAAACACCATATATTTT.

The rearrangement joins TRBV29-1 to TRBJ2-5; TRBD2 matches at 8 bases. V was clipped by 6 bases and J by 4 bases; unmatched bases: 7. CDR1 and CDR2 (germline): SQVTM, ANQGSEA. The CDR3 has 13 residues. The CDR3 is CSVVRGALETQYF. The CDR3 DNA is TGCAGCGTCGTGCGGGGGGCCCTAGAGACCCAGTACTTC.

The chain combines TRBV27 with TRBJ2-1; 14 positions match TRBD2. V trimming: 6 bases; J trimming: 7 bases; junction bases outside the gene matches: 11. This CDR3 contains 17 residues. Germline V gene sequence: CDR1 MNHEY, CDR2 SMNVEV (reference sequence). The CDR3 protein is CASRLFPGTSGGNEQFF. For the CDR3, the DNA is TGTGCCAGCAGACTCTTTCCGGGGACTAGCGGGGGAAATGAGCAGTTCTTC.

This sequence joins TRBV5-1 and TRBJ1-2, with D uncertain. Trimming left V 6 bases short and J 7 bases short, with 19 bases between. The CDR3 has 14 amino acids. The germline V gene encodes CDR1 SGHRS and CDR2 YFSETQ. The CDR3 DNA follows: TGCGCCAGCACCCATGACGGACCTTCTCGTGGCTACACCTTC. Its protein product is CASTHDGPSRGYTF.

Worth noting for this clone: The sample has other DNA sequences that encode this CDR3 too. This CDR3 is CASRRQGPDTGELFF. In nucleotides, the CDR3 is TGTGCCAGCAGAAGACAGGGACCCGATACCGGGGAGCTGTTTTTT. The chain has TRBV11-2 and TRBJ2-2; 7 nucleotides agree with TRBD1. Trimming took 6 bases from V and 5 from J; bases not matched to a gene: 9. CDR3 size: 15 residues. CDR1 and CDR2 from the germline V gene are SGHAT and FQNNGV.

This clone was counted a single time. This rearrangement joins TRBV5-1 to TRBJ2-7; 9 positions agree with TRBD1. With 4 bases clipped from V and 6 bases from J, the junction kept 8 bases outside the gene matches. CDR1 and CDR2 (germline): SGHRS, YFSETQ. The CDR3 runs 14 residues. The DNA for the CDR3 is TGCGCCAGCAGCACGGGACAGGGTTTGAGCGAGCAGTACTTC. This translates into CASSTGQGLSEQYF. Full variable domain (remainder filled in from reference TRBV5-1 and TRBJ2-7): KAGVTQTPRYLIKTRGQQVTLSCSPISGHRSVSWYQQTPGQGLQFLFEYFSETQRNKGNFPGRFSGRQFSNSRSEMNVSTLELGDSALYLCASSTGQGLSEQYFGPGTRLTVT.

The V call is TRBV27, the J call TRBJ1-5, with D possibly matching TRBD1 (5 bases). Germline CDR1 and CDR2: MNHEY and SMNVEV (reference sequence). V was pared by 6 bases and J by 2 bases, with 14 bases between. The CDR3 spans 15 residues. The DNA for the CDR3 is TGTGCCAGCAGCCTCAGGCCGGGGGGCAATCAGCCCCAGCATTTT. This codes for CASSLRPGGNQPQHF.

This clone showed up just once. The V call is TRBV4-2, the J call TRBJ2-3; 9 nucleotides agree with TRBD1. Germline CDR1 reads LGHNA; CDR2 reads YNFKEQ. The CDR3 loop spans 15 amino acids. J was trimmed by 4 bases and V by 0 bases; bases with no gene match: 2. The CDR3 spells CASSQEGTGSDTQYF. CDR3 DNA: TGTGCCAGCAGCCAAGAAGGGACAGGGTCAGATACGCAGTATTTT.

The V and J genes are TRBV5-6 and TRBJ2-7; D uncertain. The CDR3 is 11 residues long. Trimming shortened V by 0 bases and J by 9 bases, and 7 bases separated the two germline ends. The germline CDR1 and CDR2 sequences are SGHDT and YYEEEE. DNA for the CDR3: TGTGCCAGCAGCTTGGGTGCAGTGCAGTACTTC. It specifies CASSLGAVQYF. Supplemented by reference TRBV5-6 and TRBJ2-7, the full variable domain reads DAGVTQSPTHLIKTRGQQVTLRCSPKSGHDTVSWYQQALGQGPQFIFQYYEEEERQRGNFPDRFSGHQFPNYSSELNVNALLLGDSALYLCASSLGAVQYFGPGTRLTVT.

The CDR3 is CASSHILYREDTQYF. The DNA of the CDR3 is TGTGCCAGCAGCCACATCCTATACAGGGAAGATACGCAGTATTTT. The chain combines TRBV14 with TRBJ2-3; a possible D gene is TRBD1 (6 bases). Germline V lookup: CDR1 SGHDN, CDR2 FVKESK. CDR3 length equals 15 residues. Trimming removed 3 bases at V and 5 bases at J, with 15 bases between.

The chain carries TRBV2 and TRBJ2-7; 10 bases map to TRBD2. Germline lookup yields CDR1 SNHLY and CDR2 FYNNEI. Trimming took 7 bases from V and 6 from J; bases not matched to a gene: 6. This CDR3 comprises 13 residues. CDR3 nucleotide sequence: TGTGCCAGCAACCCTAGCGGGAGTGGCGAGCAGTACTTC. This gives the protein CASNPSGSGEQYF.

The J gene is TRBJ2-1, the V gene TRBV7-9; 13 bases match TRBD2. V lost 5 bases, J lost 6 bases, and 4 bases stayed unmatched. The germline CDR1 and CDR2 sequences are SEHNR and FQNEAQ (reference sequence). The CDR3 contains 15 residues. The CDR3 DNA reads TGTGCCAGCAGCCCGCGACTAGCGGGAGGCAATGAGCAGTTCTTC. Amino acids: CASSPRLAGGNEQFF.

Only a few counts were recorded for this clone. The genes are TRBV28 and TRBJ1-1; TRBD1 matches at 7 bases. The CDR3 covers 14 residues. Germline V gene lookup returns CDR1 MDHEN and CDR2 SYDVKM. Trimming cost V 7 bases and J 7 bases; bases outside gene matches: 12. As DNA, the CDR3 is TGTGCCAGCAAAGACAGGGCGCAGGTCTTTGAAGCTTTCTTT. Its translation: CASKDRAQVFEAFF.

The chain combines TRBV5-5 with TRBJ2-1; D is uncertain. The CDR3 is 14 residues long. The V gene's germline CDR1 is SGHKS and CDR2 YYEKEE (reference sequence). V shed 0 bases and J shed 7 bases, with 11 bases lying between them. CDR3 DNA: TGTGCCAGCAGCTTGGCCGGCAGGCCGAATGAGCAGTTCTTC. This encodes CASSLAGRPNEQFF.

This chain uses TRBV5-1 with TRBJ1-6, with 9 positions matching TRBD1. Looked up from germline, CDR1 is SGHRS and CDR2 is YFSETQ. This CDR3 region has 15 residues. J gave up 9 bases and V 0 bases, and 4 bases lay outside the gene matches. CDR3: CASSLGDREGSPLHF. Written as DNA, the CDR3 is TGCGCCAGCAGCTTGGGGGACAGGGAGGGTTCACCCCTCCACTTT.

This clone was counted once. The chain combines TRBV10-3 with TRBJ2-3, with 12 positions matching TRBD2. After removal of 4 bases from V and 1 base from J, the junction contained 12 bases not matched to a gene. The CDR3 has 19 residues. Germline CDR1 ENHRY, CDR2 SYGVKD. The CDR3 here is CAISVPPSGRAGRTDTQYF. For the CDR3, the DNA is TGTGCCATCAGTGTCCCCCCTAGCGGGAGGGCAGGGCGCACAGATACGCAGTATTTT.

The chain joins TRBV5-1 to TRBJ1-2; D unresolved. The CDR3 has 14 amino acids. CDR1 and CDR2 from the germline V gene are SGHRS and YFSETQ. V lost 4 bases and J lost 6, with 16 bases in between. The CDR3: CASSLNPVIDGYTF. As DNA, the CDR3 is TGCGCCAGCAGCCTAAATCCCGTCATAGATGGCTACACCTTC.

This clone was seen only a few times. The chain joins TRBV28 to TRBJ1-1, with D possibly matching TRBD1 (5 bases). Trimming left V 5 bases short and J 0 bases short, with 13 bases between. The CDR3 has 15 amino acids. The V gene's germline CDR1 is MDHEN and CDR2 SYDVKM. CDR3 sequence reads: CASSPFDRLNTEAFF. The CDR3 bases are TGTGCCAGCAGTCCCTTCGACAGATTGAACACTGAAGCTTTCTTT.

This clone showed up just a few times. This chain joins TRBV28 and TRBJ2-1; TRBD1 aligns across 9 bases. Germline lookup yields CDR1 MDHEN and CDR2 SYDVKM. Trimming at V came to 6 bases and at J to 5 bases, leaving 11 bases not matched to a gene. The CDR3 is 16 residues long. The CDR3 spells CASSPMDRGENNEQFF. For the CDR3, the DNA is TGTGCCAGCAGCCCCATGGACAGGGGAGAAAACAATGAGCAGTTCTTC.

This clone was seen a few times. The V gene is TRBV2, the J gene TRBJ1-2; 7 nucleotides line up with TRBD1. After removal of 5 bases from V and 6 bases from J, the junction contained 9 bases not matched to a gene. Germline CDR1 is SNHLY and CDR2 is FYNNEI. This CDR3 spans 14 amino acids. The CDR3 protein is CASSLTGAGDGYTF. The DNA of the CDR3 is TGTGCCAGCAGTCTTACAGGGGCGGGGGATGGCTACACCTTC. Together with reference TRBV2 and TRBJ1-2, the CDR3 gives the full variable domain: EPEVTQTPSHQVTQMGQEVILRCVPISNHLYFYWYRQILGQKVEFLVSFYNNEISEKSEIFDDQFSVERPDGSNFTLKIRSTKLEDSAMYFCASSLTGAGDGYTFGSGTRLTVV.

The chain couples TRBV7-2 to TRBJ2-1, with unresolved D. This CDR3 has 15 residues. The V end was cut by 2 bases, the J end by 5 bases, with 13 bases between. Looked up from germline, CDR1 is SGHTA and CDR2 is FQGNSA. This CDR3 is CASSLRTPSHNEQFF. CDR3 bases: TGTGCCAGCAGCTTACGGACCCCCTCGCACAATGAGCAGTTCTTC.